These 15 T cell receptor beta chains originate from one sample sequenced in a study of CD8+CD57+ T cells in acquired aplastic anemia. Profiling of TCR beta VDJ combinations and CDR3 sequences used genomic DNA as template. MiXCR was run by TCRdb on the reads, yielding one entry per CDR3 protein. The table shows fewer than 300,000 distinct CDR3 sequences, with 65% to 90% occurring only once. CD8+CD57+ cell expansion had been shown by flow cytometry in patients chosen for sequencing. Material: sorted CD4+, CD8+, or CD8+CD57+ T cells (not recorded which) from PBMCs. The receptors were gathered from a human donor with aplastic anemia.

This clonotype was counted a few times. The chain combines TRBV19 with TRBJ2-7; a weak D match, TRBD2 (6 bases). The CDR3 covers 16 residues. CDR1 and CDR2 (germline): LNHDA, SQIVND (reference sequence). This chain's CDR3 is CASSIASEAYNEQLFV. In nucleotides, the CDR3 is TGTGCCAGTAGTATAGCTAGCGAAGCCTACAATGAGCAGTTGTTCGTC.

J is TRBJ1-5 and V is TRBV24-1; TRBD1 agrees at 8 bases. Germline CDR1 is KGHDR and CDR2 is SFDVKD. Trimming took 9 bases from V and 7 from J; bases not matched to a gene: 7. This CDR3 spans 13 amino acids. This CDR3 reads CATSDRDDQPQHF. In DNA form, the CDR3 reads TGTGCCACCTCGGACAGGGACGACCAGCCCCAGCATTTT.

This clonotype occurred many times. It is unclear where the CDR3 begins or ends on the DNA, so no DNA is shown, and the CDR3 is as TCRdb lists it. The chain links TRBV2 to TRBJ2-7; TRBD1 is the table's D call, not checked against the DNA. Germline V gene data show CDR1 as SNHLY and CDR2 as FYNNEI. With termini counted, the CDR3 has 14 amino acids. The CDR3: CASGDGGTDTQYFV.

As to this clonotype: Its ends do not fully match the called genes, so a read error is possible. The CDR3 DNA is TGTGCCAGCAGCTACGGGACAGGGGGCGGGAATGAGCAGTTT. Translation: CASSYGTGGGNEQF. This chain connects TRBV7-9 to TRBJ2-3, with TRBD1 matching 12 bases. Per germline, CDR1 SEHNR and CDR2 FQNEAQ (reference sequence). The CDR3 runs to 14 residues.

In its sample, this clonotype was seen many times. The chain uses TRBV25-1 and TRBJ2-7; the match to TRBD1 covers 9 bases. The CDR3 sequence is 15 residues long. Trimming cost V 4 bases and J 0 bases; bases outside gene matches: 4. Germline loops: CDR1 MGHDK, CDR2 SYGVNS. The CDR3 DNA reads TGTGCCAGCAGTGGGACGGACAGGGGCTCCTACGAGCAGTACTTC. As protein: CASSGTDRGSYEQYF.

This rearrangement joins TRBV9 to TRBJ2-3; TRBD1 might be the D (6 bases). Germline V CDR1 and CDR2: SGDLS, YYNGEE. The CDR3 consists of 16 residues. The germline V and J ends were trimmed by 1 base and 11 bases, with 23 bases remaining between them. The DNA of the CDR3 is TGTGCCAGCAGCGTATGGGGGCAGAGCACAGATACGCAGCAGTATTTT. Its translation is CASSVWGQSTDTQQYF.

This chain links TRBV15 with TRBJ2-7; 7 bases align to TRBD1. The germline CDR1 and CDR2 sequences are LNHNV and YYDKDF (reference sequence). This CDR3 contains 14 residues. J was trimmed by 7 bases and V by 0 bases; bases with no gene match: 6. CDR3 protein: CATSRDRQGGEQYF. In nucleotides, the CDR3 is TGTGCCACCAGCAGAGATCGACAGGGCGGGGAGCAGTACTTC.

On this clonotype itself: The junction shows a germline mismatch at one end, possibly a read error. The rearrangement joins TRBV11-2 to TRBJ2-1, with 9 bases matching TRBD2. The germline CDR1 and CDR2 sequences are SGHAT and FQNNGV. The CDR3 consists of 17 residues. CDR3 nucleotides: TGTGCCACCAGCCGTGATCCGGGACTAGCTGCCCACAATGAGCAGTTCTTC. It is translated as CATSRDPGLAAHNEQFF.

The chain carries TRBV7-8 and TRBJ1-2; D gene uncertain. Germline V lookup: CDR1 SGHVS, CDR2 FQNEAQ. With 4 bases removed from V and 9 bases from J, the gap between germline ends came to 21 bases. CDR3 length equals 15 residues. Here the CDR3 DNA reads TGTGCCAGCAGCTGGGGTGGAGGGCCCGACTCGCGCTACACCTTC. It codes for CASSWGGGPDSRYTF.

In the case of this clonotype: Without the conserved terminal phenylalanine or tryptophan, this CDR3 likely stems from a read error. The limits of the CDR3 on the DNA are not certain, so only TCRdb's listed CDR3 is given. The CDR3 spells CASSDGGIPETFY. The rearrangement links TRBV7-8 to TRBJ2-1; no DNA check was done on the table's D call, TRBD1. The CDR3 numbers 13 amino acids, ends counted. CDR1 SGHVS and CDR2 FQNEAQ come from the germline V gene.

CDR3 coding DNA: TGTGCCAGCAGCGTGGGGCAGGCCCGAAATCAGCCCCAGCATTTT. Translated, it gives CASSVGQARNQPQHF. V is TRBV5-5 and J is TRBJ1-5; D may be TRBD1 (5 bases). Germline V gene lookup returns CDR1 SGHKS and CDR2 YYEKEE (reference sequence). Trimming pared 4 bases from V and 4 bases from J, leaving 15 bases between. This CDR3 is 15 amino acids long.

This clonotype appeared a single time. Its ends do not fully match the called genes, so a read error is possible. The V and J genes are TRBV2 and TRBJ2-3; D may correspond to TRBD1 or TRBD2 (5 bases each). The CDR3 contains 13 residues. CDR1 and CDR2 (germline): SNHLY, FYNNEI. In DNA form, the CDR3 reads TGTGCCAGCGGGGACGTGGGCAAAAATACGCCGTATTTT. It codes for CASGDVGKNTPYF. The entire variable domain, with the rest obtained from reference TRBV2 and TRBJ2-3, is as follows: EPEVTQTPSHQVTQMGQEVILRCVPISNHLYFYWYRQILGQKVEFLVSFYNNEISEKSEIFDDQFSVERPDGSNFTLKIRSTKLEDSAMYFCASGDVGKNTPYFGPGTRLTVL.

About this clonotype itself: Given the absence of the conserved phenylalanine or tryptophan at the CDR3 end, a read error is likely. The DNA is omitted, as the CDR3 cannot be located on it reliably, and the CDR3 follows TCRdb's listing. The rearrangement joins TRBV19 to TRBJ2-1; the table names TRBD2, a call not compared with the DNA. Termini included, the CDR3 measures 15 amino acids. Germline V gene lookup returns CDR1 LNHDA and CDR2 SQIVND (reference sequence). This CDR3 is CASSVTGTLGEQLFG.

The chain uses TRBV7-8 and TRBJ2-1; D is uncertain. The CDR3 contains 16 residues. V lost 0 bases, J lost 13 bases, and 22 bases lay in between. The germline V gene encodes CDR1 SGHVS and CDR2 FQNEAQ. The CDR3 DNA reads as TGTGCCAGCAGCTTAGCGAGGCGGCCCGACAACAAGGATCAGTTCTTC. Translation gives CASSLARRPDNKDQFF.

The chain combines TRBV11-3 with TRBJ1-2; D gene ambiguous. The V gene's germline CDR1 is SGHNT and CDR2 YENEEA. This CDR3 comprises 12 residues. V was shortened by 2 bases and J by 8 bases, with 9 bases between the two germline ends. CDR3 nucleotides: TGTGCCAGCAGCTTAAATCTCACAGGCTACACCTTC. The encoded protein is CASSLNLTGYTF.